These T cell receptor beta chains were read from a single sample in a study of blood T cells in healthy people across ages. TCRdb re-analysed the 5' RACE reads in MiXCR, keeping a single row per CDR3 protein. In the table there are about 1.4 million distinct CDR3 sequences, approximately 59% of which are singletons. The sample was blood. The receptor source for this set is a man aged 18 to 29 in good health. The CDR3 runs from the conserved cysteine through the conserved F or W. Each record gives: J gene, clone size, D gene, V gene, CDR3 protein, CDR3 DNA. D genes are given only for firm matches. The listing skips clone size in some rows; elsewhere it reads once, few, many or a size class.

j_gene: TRBJ1-1
abundance: .
d_gene: TRBD1
v_gene: TRBV5-1
CDR3aa: CASSFRGENTEAFF
CDR3nt: TGCGCCAGCAGCTTCAGGGGGGAGAACACTGAAGCTTTCTTT

j_gene: TRBJ2-7
abundance: once
d_gene: TRBD2
v_gene: TRBV4-1
CDR3aa: CASSPAALAGGSYEQYF
CDR3nt: TGCGCCAGCAGCCCAGCTGCCCTAGCGGGGGGCTCCTACGAGCAGTACTTC

j_gene: TRBJ2-5
abundance: .
d_gene: .
v_gene: TRBV30
CDR3aa: CAWIGSETQYF
CDR3nt: TGTGCCTGGATCGGCTCAGAGACCCAGTACTTC

j_gene: TRBJ2-6
abundance: .
d_gene: .
v_gene: TRBV20-1
CDR3aa: CSARDLIGWRSGANVLTF
CDR3nt: TGCAGTGCTAGAGATCTCATCGGTTGGAGATCTGGGGCCAACGTCCTGACTTTC

j_gene: TRBJ2-5
abundance: .
d_gene: .
v_gene: TRBV5-1
CDR3aa: CASSFLTRETQYF
CDR3nt: TGCGCCAGCAGCTTTCTCACCCGGGAGACCCAGTACTTC

j_gene: TRBJ1-6
abundance: .
d_gene: .
v_gene: TRBV5-5
CDR3aa: CASSHAAQGWDSPLHF
CDR3nt: TGTGCCAGCAGCCACGCCGCACAGGGTTGGGATTCACCCCTCCACTTT

j_gene: TRBJ2-1
abundance: .
d_gene: TRBD2
v_gene: TRBV20-1
CDR3aa: CSASAFGLAGSINEQFF
CDR3nt: TGCAGTGCTAGCGCCTTCGGACTAGCGGGTTCTATCAATGAGCAGTTCTTC

j_gene: TRBJ2-3
abundance: few
d_gene: TRBD2
v_gene: TRBV12-3/TRBV12-4
CDR3aa: CASSSYLRTSGTGDTQYF
CDR3nt: TGTGCCAGCAGTTCTTACCTTCGGACTAGCGGGACGGGAGATACGCAGTATTTT

j_gene: TRBJ1-2
abundance: .
d_gene: TRBD1
v_gene: TRBV19
CDR3aa: CASHTGALDGYTF
CDR3nt: TGTGCCAGTCATACAGGGGCTCTGGATGGCTACACCTTC

j_gene: TRBJ2-6
abundance: .
d_gene: .
v_gene: TRBV29-1
CDR3aa: CSVEGRSLSGANVLTF
CDR3nt: TGCAGCGTTGAAGGGAGGTCTCTCTCTGGGGCCAACGTCCTGACTTTC

j_gene: TRBJ2-3
abundance: .
d_gene: TRBD2
v_gene: TRBV5-6
CDR3aa: CASNWTSGMDTQYF
CDR3nt: TGTGCCAGCAACTGGACTAGCGGGATGGATACGCAGTATTTT

j_gene: TRBJ2-7
abundance: few
d_gene: .
v_gene: TRBV7-2
CDR3aa: CASSFDAYEQYF
CDR3nt: TGTGCCAGCAGCTTCGACGCTTACGAGCAGTACTTC

j_gene: TRBJ2-1
abundance: .
d_gene: .
v_gene: TRBV11-1
CDR3aa: CASSLALRGSEQFF
CDR3nt: TGTGCCAGCAGCTTAGCGCTAAGGGGGAGCGAGCAGTTCTTC

j_gene: TRBJ2-7
abundance: .
d_gene: .
v_gene: TRBV6-5
CDR3aa: CASRTSGHAAYEQYF
CDR3nt: TGTGCCAGCAGGACCTCGGGTCACGCAGCCTACGAGCAGTACTTC

j_gene: TRBJ1-1
abundance: few
d_gene: .
v_gene: TRBV5-1
CDR3aa: CASSLTGRNEAFF
CDR3nt: TGCGCCAGCAGCTTGACGGGCCGGAATGAAGCTTTCTTT

j_gene: TRBJ2-1
abundance: few
d_gene: .
v_gene: TRBV5-1
CDR3aa: CASSLEIYNEQFF
CDR3nt: TGCGCCAGCAGCTTGGAAATTTACAATGAGCAGTTCTTC

j_gene: TRBJ1-1
abundance: .
d_gene: TRBD1
v_gene: TRBV6-1
CDR3aa: CASSYRPGQVPEAFF
CDR3nt: TGTGCCAGCAGTTATAGACCGGGACAGGTTCCTGAAGCTTTCTTT

j_gene: TRBJ2-7
abundance: few
d_gene: .
v_gene: TRBV4-1
CDR3aa: CASSQRTDSYEQYF
CDR3nt: TGCGCCAGCAGCCAAAGGACAGACTCCTACGAGCAGTACTTC

j_gene: TRBJ2-3
abundance: .
d_gene: .
v_gene: TRBV28
CDR3aa: CASRLGITQYF
CDR3nt: TGTGCCAGCAGATTAGGGATTACGCAGTATTTT

j_gene: TRBJ1-5
abundance: few
d_gene: TRBD1
v_gene: TRBV12-3/TRBV12-4
CDR3aa: CASSPKGTGNQPQHF
CDR3nt: TGTGCCAGCAGTCCCAAAGGGACAGGGAATCAGCCCCAGCATTTT

j_gene: TRBJ2-5
abundance: .
d_gene: TRBD2
v_gene: TRBV5-5
CDR3aa: CASTLAGVSETQYF
CDR3nt: TGTGCCAGTACACTAGCGGGAGTGTCAGAGACCCAGTACTTC

j_gene: TRBJ2-7
abundance: .
d_gene: TRBD2
v_gene: TRBV4-1
CDR3aa: CASSEDRLADEQYF
CDR3nt: TGCGCCAGCAGCGAAGATCGACTAGCAGACGAGCAGTACTTC

j_gene: TRBJ2-3
abundance: few
d_gene: .
v_gene: TRBV29-1
CDR3aa: CSVRLTDTQYF
CDR3nt: TGCAGCGTGAGACTTACAGATACGCAGTATTTT

j_gene: TRBJ1-2
abundance: .
d_gene: .
v_gene: TRBV6-5
CDR3aa: CASSPGHDYTF
CDR3nt: TGTGCCAGCAGCCCTGGGCATGACTACACCTTC

j_gene: TRBJ2-5
abundance: .
d_gene: .
v_gene: TRBV4-1
CDR3aa: CASSQGLQAAQYF
CDR3nt: TGCGCCAGCAGCCAAGGGCTACAGGCGGCCCAGTACTTC

j_gene: TRBJ2-3
abundance: few
d_gene: TRBD2
v_gene: TRBV12-3/TRBV12-4
CDR3aa: CASSFLAGVEDTQYF
CDR3nt: TGTGCCAGCAGTTTTCTAGCGGGAGTGGAAGATACGCAGTATTTT

j_gene: TRBJ1-1
abundance: few
d_gene: .
v_gene: TRBV20-1
CDR3aa: CSLGGRTHMNTEAFF
CDR3nt: TGCAGTTTGGGGGGCCGTACACATATGAACACTGAAGCTTTCTTT

j_gene: TRBJ1-2
abundance: .
d_gene: .
v_gene: TRBV7-2
CDR3aa: CATQPDRGFEYGYTF
CDR3nt: TGTGCGACCCAGCCCGACCGGGGGTTTGAGTATGGCTACACCTTC

j_gene: TRBJ1-5
abundance: .
d_gene: .
v_gene: TRBV25-1
CDR3aa: CASRQGGINQPQHF
CDR3nt: TGTGCCAGCAGACAGGGAGGGATCAATCAGCCCCAGCATTTT

j_gene: TRBJ2-1
abundance: .
d_gene: .
v_gene: TRBV27
CDR3aa: CASSWGGSGEQFF
CDR3nt: TGTGCCAGCAGTTGGGGGGGCAGCGGTGAGCAGTTCTTC

j_gene: TRBJ2-1
abundance: .
d_gene: .
v_gene: TRBV4-1
CDR3aa: CASGGLQNEQFF
CDR3nt: TGCGCCAGCGGTGGCCTACAGAATGAGCAGTTCTTC

j_gene: TRBJ1-1
abundance: .
d_gene: .
v_gene: TRBV6-4
CDR3aa: CASSDSEEGNTEAFF
CDR3nt: TGTGCCAGCAGTGACTCTGAGGAGGGGAACACTGAAGCTTTCTTT

j_gene: TRBJ1-5
abundance: few
d_gene: .
v_gene: TRBV12-3/TRBV12-4
CDR3aa: CASSPGRAGRDQPQHF
CDR3nt: TGTGCCAGCAGCCCAGGGAGAGCAGGGCGAGATCAGCCCCAGCATTTT

j_gene: TRBJ2-1
abundance: .
d_gene: .
v_gene: TRBV7-6
CDR3aa: CASSLESLGNEQFF
CDR3nt: TGTGCCAGCAGCTTAGAGAGTTTGGGCAATGAGCAGTTCTTC

j_gene: TRBJ2-2
abundance: once
d_gene: .
v_gene: TRBV12-3/TRBV12-4
CDR3aa: CASRAGAGDTGELFF
CDR3nt: TGTGCCAGCAGAGCCGGGGCCGGGGACACCGGGGAGCTGTTTTTT

j_gene: TRBJ2-7
abundance: few
d_gene: TRBD2
v_gene: TRBV20-1
CDR3aa: CSARLAVYEQYF
CDR3nt: TGCAGTGCTAGACTAGCGGTGTACGAGCAGTACTTC

j_gene: TRBJ2-3
abundance: .
d_gene: TRBD1
v_gene: TRBV4-3
CDR3aa: CASSQEGVQGSSTDTQYF
CDR3nt: TGCGCCAGCAGCCAAGAAGGGGTACAGGGGTCTAGCACAGATACGCAGTATTTT

j_gene: TRBJ2-3
abundance: few
d_gene: TRBD1
v_gene: TRBV5-1
CDR3aa: CASSQTQGFTDTQYF
CDR3nt: TGCGCCAGCAGTCAGACACAGGGGTTCACAGATACGCAGTATTTT

j_gene: TRBJ2-3
abundance: many
d_gene: TRBD1
v_gene: TRBV7-2
CDR3aa: CASSWGQSDTQYF
CDR3nt: TGTGCCAGCAGCTGGGGACAGTCAGATACGCAGTATTTT

j_gene: TRBJ1-5
abundance: .
d_gene: TRBD1
v_gene: TRBV25-1
CDR3aa: CASSAGTGHQPQHF
CDR3nt: TGTGCCAGCAGTGCCGGGACAGGACATCAGCCCCAGCATTTT

j_gene: TRBJ1-6
abundance: .
d_gene: .
v_gene: TRBV27
CDR3aa: CVSRGSVQGQNSPLHF
CDR3nt: TGTGTCAGCAGAGGATCGGTACAGGGACAAAATTCACCCCTCCACTTT

j_gene: TRBJ2-7
abundance: .
d_gene: TRBD2
v_gene: TRBV27
CDR3aa: CASSFNQGLAGVLYEQYF
CDR3nt: TGTGCCAGCAGCTTCAACCAGGGACTAGCGGGAGTCTTGTACGAGCAGTACTTC

j_gene: TRBJ1-5
abundance: .
d_gene: .
v_gene: TRBV2
CDR3aa: CASSEARIVNQPQHF
CDR3nt: TGTGCCAGCAGTGAAGCTCGAATAGTCAATCAGCCCCAGCATTTT

j_gene: TRBJ1-2
abundance: .
d_gene: .
v_gene: TRBV4-1
CDR3aa: CASMALTGPEGGYTF
CDR3nt: TGCGCCAGCATGGCCTTGACAGGCCCTGAGGGAGGCTACACCTTC

j_gene: TRBJ2-2
abundance: few
d_gene: .
v_gene: TRBV4-3
CDR3aa: CASSQALGAGTGELFF
CDR3nt: TGCGCCAGCAGCCAAGCCCTGGGGGCCGGCACCGGGGAGCTGTTTTTT

j_gene: TRBJ2-4
abundance: .
d_gene: .
v_gene: TRBV2
CDR3aa: CACSERGIQYF
CDR3nt: TGTGCCTGCAGTGAACGGGGGATTCAGTACTTC

j_gene: TRBJ2-5
abundance: .
d_gene: .
v_gene: TRBV27
CDR3aa: CASSLLPGAYQETQYF
CDR3nt: TGTGCCAGCAGTTTATTGCCAGGGGCGTACCAAGAGACCCAGTACTTC

j_gene: TRBJ2-4
abundance: .
d_gene: .
v_gene: TRBV11-2
CDR3aa: CASSLQGLKNIQYF
CDR3nt: TGTGCCAGCAGCTTACAGGGGCTCAAAAACATTCAGTACTTC

j_gene: TRBJ2-6
abundance: .
d_gene: .
v_gene: TRBV21-1
CDR3aa: CASGPGTGVNVLTF
CDR3nt: TGTGCCAGCGGTCCCGGGACAGGGGTCAACGTCCTGACTTTC

j_gene: TRBJ2-5
abundance: few
d_gene: .
v_gene: TRBV27
CDR3aa: CASKPPAQETQYF
CDR3nt: TGTGCCAGCAAGCCCCCAGCTCAAGAGACCCAGTACTTC

j_gene: TRBJ2-5
abundance: .
d_gene: .
v_gene: TRBV20-1
CDR3aa: CSARGGAEKGAPSETQYF
CDR3nt: TGCAGTGCTAGAGGGGGGGCCGAAAAGGGGGCTCCTTCGGAGACCCAGTACTTC

j_gene: TRBJ2-5
abundance: .
d_gene: .
v_gene: TRBV14
CDR3aa: CASSQVPFGETQYF
CDR3nt: TGTGCCAGCAGCCAAGTGCCGTTTGGGGAGACCCAGTACTTC

j_gene: TRBJ2-3
abundance: .
d_gene: TRBD2
v_gene: TRBV27
CDR3aa: CANRPLAGSIDTQYF
CDR3nt: TGTGCCAACAGACCTCTAGCGGGATCTATAGATACGCAGTATTTT

j_gene: TRBJ2-5
abundance: .
d_gene: TRBD1
v_gene: TRBV12-3/TRBV12-4
CDR3aa: CASSLGTGGAETQYF
CDR3nt: TGTGCCAGCAGTTTAGGGACAGGGGGCGCCGAGACCCAGTACTTC

j_gene: TRBJ1-2
abundance: .
d_gene: .
v_gene: TRBV6-1
CDR3aa: CASSGVNVDYGYTF
CDR3nt: TGTGCCAGCAGTGGGGTTAATGTAGACTATGGCTACACCTTC